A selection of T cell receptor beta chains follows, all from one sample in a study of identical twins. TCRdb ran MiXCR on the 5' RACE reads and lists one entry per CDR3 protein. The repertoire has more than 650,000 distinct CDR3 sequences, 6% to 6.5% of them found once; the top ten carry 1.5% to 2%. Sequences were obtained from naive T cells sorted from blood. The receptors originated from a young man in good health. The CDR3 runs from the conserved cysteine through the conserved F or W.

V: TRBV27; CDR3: CASSFRLAGLTSYNEQFF
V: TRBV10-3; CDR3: CAIMGTSGTSTDTQYF
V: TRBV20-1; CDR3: CSANAPLGNNNEQFF
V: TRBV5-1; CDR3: CASSLVGKTQYF
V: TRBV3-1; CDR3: CASSQGDKGGYTF
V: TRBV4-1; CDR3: CASSQDPPSPQETQYF
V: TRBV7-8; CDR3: CASTRTDLNTEAFF
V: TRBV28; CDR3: CASRRDRGVPNEKLFF
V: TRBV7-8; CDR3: CASSKRETSTDTQYF
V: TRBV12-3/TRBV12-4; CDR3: CASGPTNQPQHF
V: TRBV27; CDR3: CASNRRTSGRGLEQFF
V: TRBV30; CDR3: CAWGLAGSPWETQYF
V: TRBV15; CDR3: CATSREETSDFNEQFF
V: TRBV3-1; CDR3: CASSPSGGVNTGELFF
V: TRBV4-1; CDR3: CASSDPSGYNEQFF
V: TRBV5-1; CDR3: CASGARDRGRREHDEQYF
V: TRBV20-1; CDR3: CSARYSMNTEAFF
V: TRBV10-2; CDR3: CASSGGQPTDTQYF
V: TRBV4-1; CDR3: CASSQGLEGTKNIQYF
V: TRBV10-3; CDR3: CAISEVPGNTEAFF
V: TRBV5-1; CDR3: CASSLAPGGRYEQFF
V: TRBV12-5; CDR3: CASGKERDEQFF
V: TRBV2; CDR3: CASTLAGGEQYF
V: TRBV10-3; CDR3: CAISGREPYNSPLHF
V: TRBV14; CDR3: CASSQGSAGNTIYF
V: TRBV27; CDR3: CASFDRVYNEQFF
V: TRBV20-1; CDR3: CSAVMTVYSNQPQHF
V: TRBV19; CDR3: CASSATGTGGAETQYF
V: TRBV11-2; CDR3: CASSPRGQGGYDYGYTF
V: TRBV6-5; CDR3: CASSSGTSSLNEQFF
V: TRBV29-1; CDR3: CSVRDRANHPGANVLTF
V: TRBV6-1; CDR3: CASSDMDRPENIQYF
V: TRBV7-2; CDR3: CASSLVAGAPSADTQYF
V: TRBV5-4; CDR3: CASSKDSGANVLTF
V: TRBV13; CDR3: CASSETGYSNQPQHF
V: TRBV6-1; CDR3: CASSDRGKTNEKLFF
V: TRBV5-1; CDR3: CASSLVGAQGANVLTF